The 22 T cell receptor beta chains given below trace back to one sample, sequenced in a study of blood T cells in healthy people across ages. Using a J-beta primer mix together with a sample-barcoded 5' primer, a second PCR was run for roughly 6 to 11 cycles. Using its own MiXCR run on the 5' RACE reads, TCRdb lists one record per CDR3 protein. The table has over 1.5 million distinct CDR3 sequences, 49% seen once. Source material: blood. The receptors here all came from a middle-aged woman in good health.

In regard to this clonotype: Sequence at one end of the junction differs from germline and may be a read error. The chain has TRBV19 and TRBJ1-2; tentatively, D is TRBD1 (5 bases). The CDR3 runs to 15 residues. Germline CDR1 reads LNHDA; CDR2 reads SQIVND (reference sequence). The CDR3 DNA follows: TGTGCCAGCAGTATCGGGGGACGGCTTAACTATGGCTACACCTTC. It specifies CASSIGGRLNYGYTF. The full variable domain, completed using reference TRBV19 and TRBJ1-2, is DGGITQSPKYLFRKEGQNVTLSCEQNLNHDAMYWYRQDPGQGLRLIYYSQIVNDFQKGDIAEGYSVSREKKESFPLTVTSAQKNPTAFYLCASSIGGRLNYGYTFGSGTRLTVV.

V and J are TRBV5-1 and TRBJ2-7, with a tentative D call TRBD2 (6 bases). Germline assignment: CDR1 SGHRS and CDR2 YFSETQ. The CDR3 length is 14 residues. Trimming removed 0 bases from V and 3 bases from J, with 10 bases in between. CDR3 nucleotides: TGCGCCAGCAGCTTGGAGGGGACTTACTACGAGCAGTACTTC. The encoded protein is CASSLEGTYYEQYF. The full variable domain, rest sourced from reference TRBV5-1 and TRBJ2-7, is KAGVTQTPRYLIKTRGQQVTLSCSPISGHRSVSWYQQTPGQGLQFLFEYFSETQRNKGNFPGRFSGRQFSNSRSEMNVSTLELGDSALYLCASSLEGTYYEQYFGPGTRLTVT.

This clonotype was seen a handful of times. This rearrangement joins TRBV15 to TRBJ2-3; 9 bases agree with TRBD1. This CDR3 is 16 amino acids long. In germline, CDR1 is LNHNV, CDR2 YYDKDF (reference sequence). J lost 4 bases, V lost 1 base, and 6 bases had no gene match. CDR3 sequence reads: CATSRVGTGRADTQYF. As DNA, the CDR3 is TGTGCCACCAGCAGAGTTGGGACAGGGAGGGCAGATACGCAGTATTTT.

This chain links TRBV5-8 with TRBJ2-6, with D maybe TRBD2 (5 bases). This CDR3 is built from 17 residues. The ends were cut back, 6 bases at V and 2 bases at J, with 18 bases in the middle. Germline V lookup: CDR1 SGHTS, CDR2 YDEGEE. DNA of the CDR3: TGTGCCAGCACCCAACGCCTGGGGAGCCCTGGGGCCAACGTCCTGACTTTC. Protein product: CASTQRLGSPGANVLTF.

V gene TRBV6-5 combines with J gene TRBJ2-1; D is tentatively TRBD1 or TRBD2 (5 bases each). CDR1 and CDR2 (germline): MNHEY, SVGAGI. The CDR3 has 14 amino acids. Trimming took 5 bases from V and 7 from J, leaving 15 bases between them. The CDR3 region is CASSGTGIGNEQFF. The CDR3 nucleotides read TGTGCCAGCAGTGGGACGGGGATAGGGAATGAGCAGTTCTTC.

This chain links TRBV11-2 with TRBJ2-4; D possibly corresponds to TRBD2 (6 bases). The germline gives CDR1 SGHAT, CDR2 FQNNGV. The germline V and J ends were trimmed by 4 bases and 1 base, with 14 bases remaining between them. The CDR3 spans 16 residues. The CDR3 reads CASSSFGGSAKNIQYF. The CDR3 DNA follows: TGTGCCAGCAGCTCGTTCGGGGGTTCGGCCAAAAACATTCAGTACTTC.

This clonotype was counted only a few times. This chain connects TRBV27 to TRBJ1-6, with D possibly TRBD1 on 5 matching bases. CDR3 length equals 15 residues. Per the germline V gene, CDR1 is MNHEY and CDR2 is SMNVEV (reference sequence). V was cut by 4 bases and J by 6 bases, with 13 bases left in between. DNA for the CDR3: TGTGCCAGCAGTTCTGAAGGGGAGATTAATTCACCCCTCCACTTT. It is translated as CASSSEGEINSPLHF.

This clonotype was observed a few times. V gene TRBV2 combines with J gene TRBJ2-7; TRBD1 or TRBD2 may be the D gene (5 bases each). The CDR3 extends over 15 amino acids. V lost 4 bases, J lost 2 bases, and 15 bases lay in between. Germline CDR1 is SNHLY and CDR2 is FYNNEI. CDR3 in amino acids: CASSVDGTVTYEQYF. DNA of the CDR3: TGTGCCAGCAGTGTCGACGGGACCGTGACCTACGAGCAGTACTTC.

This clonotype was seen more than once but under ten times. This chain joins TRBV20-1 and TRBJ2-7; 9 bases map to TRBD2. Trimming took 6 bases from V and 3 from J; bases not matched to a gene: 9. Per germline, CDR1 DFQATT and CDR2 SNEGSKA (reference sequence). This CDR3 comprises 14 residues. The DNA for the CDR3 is TGCAGTGCCAGCGAGATTAGCGGGGGCTACGAGCAGTACTTC. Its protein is CSASEISGGYEQYF.

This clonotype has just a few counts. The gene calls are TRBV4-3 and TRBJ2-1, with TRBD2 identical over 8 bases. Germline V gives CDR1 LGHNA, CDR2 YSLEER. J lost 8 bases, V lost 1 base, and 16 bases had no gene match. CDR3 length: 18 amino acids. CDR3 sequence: CASSQGDPGLDPTDEQFF. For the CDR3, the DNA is TGCGCCAGCAGCCAAGGGGACCCGGGACTAGATCCGACGGATGAGCAGTTCTTC.

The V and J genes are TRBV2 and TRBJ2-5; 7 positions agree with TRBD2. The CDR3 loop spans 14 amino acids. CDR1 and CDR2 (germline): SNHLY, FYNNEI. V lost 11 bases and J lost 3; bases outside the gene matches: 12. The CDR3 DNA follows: TGTGCCTCCGCGAGGCTGGCGGGGGAAGAGACCCAGTACTTC. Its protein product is CASARLAGEETQYF. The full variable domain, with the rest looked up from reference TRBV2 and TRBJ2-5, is EPEVTQTPSHQVTQMGQEVILRCVPISNHLYFYWYRQILGQKVEFLVSFYNNEISEKSEIFDDQFSVERPDGSNFTLKIRSTKLEDSAMYFCASARLAGEETQYFGPGTRLLVL.

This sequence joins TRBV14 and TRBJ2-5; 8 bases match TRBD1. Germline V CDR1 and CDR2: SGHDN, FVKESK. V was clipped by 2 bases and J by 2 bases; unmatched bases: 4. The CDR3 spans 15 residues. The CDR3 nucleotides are TGTGCCAGCAGCCAATTCCGGGACAGGCAAGAGACCCAGTACTTC. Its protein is CASSQFRDRQETQYF.

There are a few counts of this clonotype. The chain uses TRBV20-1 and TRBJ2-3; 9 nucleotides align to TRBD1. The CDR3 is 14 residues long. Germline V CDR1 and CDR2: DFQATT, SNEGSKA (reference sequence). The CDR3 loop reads CSGIGQGNLDTQYF. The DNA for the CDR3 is TGCAGCGGAATCGGACAGGGGAACCTCGATACGCAGTATTTT.

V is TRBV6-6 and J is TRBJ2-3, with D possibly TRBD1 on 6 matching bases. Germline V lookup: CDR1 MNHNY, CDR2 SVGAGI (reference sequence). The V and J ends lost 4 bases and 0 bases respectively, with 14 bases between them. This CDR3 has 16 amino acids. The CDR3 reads CASSSTTGPSTDTQYF. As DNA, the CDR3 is TGTGCCAGCAGTTCGACGACAGGCCCCAGCACAGATACGCAGTATTTT.

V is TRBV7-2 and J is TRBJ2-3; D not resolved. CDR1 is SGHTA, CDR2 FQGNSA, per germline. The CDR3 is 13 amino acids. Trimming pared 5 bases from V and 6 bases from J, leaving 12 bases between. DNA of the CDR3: TGTGCCAGCAGCGGGCCCCCGTCGGATACGCAGTATTTT. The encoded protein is CASSGPPSDTQYF.

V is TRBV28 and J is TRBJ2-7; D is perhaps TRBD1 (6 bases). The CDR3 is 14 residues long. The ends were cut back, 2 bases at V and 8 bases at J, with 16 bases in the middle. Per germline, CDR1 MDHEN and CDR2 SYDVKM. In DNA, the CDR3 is TGTGCCAGCAGTTTACCACCAAAGACAGGAAAGCAGTACTTC. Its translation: CASSLPPKTGKQYF. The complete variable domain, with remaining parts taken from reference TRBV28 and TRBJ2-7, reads DVKVTQSSRYLVKRTGEKVFLECVQDMDHENMFWYRQDPGLGLRLIYFSYDVKMKEKGDIPEGYSVSREKKERFSLILESASTNQTSMYLCASSLPPKTGKQYFGPGTRLTVT.

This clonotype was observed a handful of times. CDR3 in amino acids: CASSMEGLSDTQYF. The CDR3 nucleotides are TGTGCCAGCAGCATGGAGGGATTATCAGATACGCAGTATTTT. The chain joins TRBV28 to TRBJ2-3; a possible D gene is TRBD2 (6 bases). Germline V gives CDR1 MDHEN, CDR2 SYDVKM. The CDR3 extends over 14 amino acids. The ends were cut back, 6 bases at V and 4 bases at J, with 14 bases in the middle.

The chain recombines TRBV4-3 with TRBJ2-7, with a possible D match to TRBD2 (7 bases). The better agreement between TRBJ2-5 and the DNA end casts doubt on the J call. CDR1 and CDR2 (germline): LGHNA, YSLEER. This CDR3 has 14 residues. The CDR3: CASSQDGGAETQYF. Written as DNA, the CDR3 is TGCGCCAGCAGCCAAGATGGGGGGGCAGAGACCCAGTACTTC.

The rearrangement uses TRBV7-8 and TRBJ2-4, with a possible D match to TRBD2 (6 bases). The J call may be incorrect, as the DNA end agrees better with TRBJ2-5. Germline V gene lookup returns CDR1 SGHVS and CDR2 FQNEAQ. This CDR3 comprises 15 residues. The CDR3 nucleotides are TGTGCCAGCAGCTTAGTGGGTGTGGGAGGAGAGACCCAGTACTTC. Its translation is CASSLVGVGGETQYF.

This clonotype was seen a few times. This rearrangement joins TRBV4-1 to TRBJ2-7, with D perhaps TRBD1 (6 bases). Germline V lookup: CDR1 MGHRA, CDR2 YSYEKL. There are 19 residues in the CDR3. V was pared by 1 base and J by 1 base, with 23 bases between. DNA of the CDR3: TGCGCCAGCAGCCAAGGGCCAGTAACGGACAGCTCCTATTCCTACGAGCAGTACTTC. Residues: CASSQGPVTDSSYSYEQYF.

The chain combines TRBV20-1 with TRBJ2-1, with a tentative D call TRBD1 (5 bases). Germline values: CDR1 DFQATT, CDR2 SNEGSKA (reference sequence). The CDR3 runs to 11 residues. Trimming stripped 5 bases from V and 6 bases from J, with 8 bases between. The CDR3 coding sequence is TGCAGTGCTGGTCAGGGCAATGAGCAGTTCTTC. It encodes CSAGQGNEQFF.

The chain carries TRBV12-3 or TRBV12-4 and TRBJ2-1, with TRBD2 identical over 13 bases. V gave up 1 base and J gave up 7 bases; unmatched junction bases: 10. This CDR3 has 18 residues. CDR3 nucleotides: TGTGCCAGCAGTTTAGGACTAGCGGGGGGCCCCCGGAGGAATGAGCAGTTCTTC. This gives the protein CASSLGLAGGPRRNEQFF.